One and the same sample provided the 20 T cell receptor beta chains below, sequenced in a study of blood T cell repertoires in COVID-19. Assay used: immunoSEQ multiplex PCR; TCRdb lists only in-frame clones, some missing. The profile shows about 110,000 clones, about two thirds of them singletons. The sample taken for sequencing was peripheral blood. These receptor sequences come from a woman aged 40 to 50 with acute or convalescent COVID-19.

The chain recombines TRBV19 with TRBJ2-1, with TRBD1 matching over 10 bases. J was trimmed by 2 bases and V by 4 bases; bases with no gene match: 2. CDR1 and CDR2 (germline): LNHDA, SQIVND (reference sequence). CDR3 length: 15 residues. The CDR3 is CASSRQGAAYNEQFF. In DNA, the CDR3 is TGTGCCAGTAGTAGACAGGGGGCGGCCTACAATGAGCAGTTCTTC.

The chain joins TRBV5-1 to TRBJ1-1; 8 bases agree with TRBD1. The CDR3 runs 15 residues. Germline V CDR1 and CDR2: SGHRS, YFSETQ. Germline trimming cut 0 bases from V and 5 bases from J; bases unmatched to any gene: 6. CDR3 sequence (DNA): TGCGCCAGCAGCTTGGATGGACAGGGTGGGACTGAAGCTTTCTTT. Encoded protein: CASSLDGQGGTEAFF.

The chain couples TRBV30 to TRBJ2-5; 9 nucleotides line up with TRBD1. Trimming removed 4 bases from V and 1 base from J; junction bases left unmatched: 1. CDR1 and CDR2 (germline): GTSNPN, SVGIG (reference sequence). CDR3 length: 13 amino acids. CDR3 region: CAWKTGGQETQYF. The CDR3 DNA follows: TGTGCCTGGAAGACAGGGGGCCAAGAGACCCAGTACTTC.

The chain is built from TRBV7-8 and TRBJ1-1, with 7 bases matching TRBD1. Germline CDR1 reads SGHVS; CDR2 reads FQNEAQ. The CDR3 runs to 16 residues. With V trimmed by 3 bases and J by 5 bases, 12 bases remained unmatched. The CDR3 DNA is TGTGCCAGCAGCTTGAAGGGGCTGACAGGGACAACTGAAGCTTTCTTT. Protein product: CASSLKGLTGTTEAFF.

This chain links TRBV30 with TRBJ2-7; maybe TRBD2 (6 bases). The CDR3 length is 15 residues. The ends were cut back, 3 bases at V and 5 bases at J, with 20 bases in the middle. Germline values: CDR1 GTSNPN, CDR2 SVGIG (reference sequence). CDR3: CAWSWAGRFINEQYF. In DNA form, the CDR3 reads TGTGCCTGGAGCTGGGCAGGGAGGTTCATAAACGAGCAGTACTTC.

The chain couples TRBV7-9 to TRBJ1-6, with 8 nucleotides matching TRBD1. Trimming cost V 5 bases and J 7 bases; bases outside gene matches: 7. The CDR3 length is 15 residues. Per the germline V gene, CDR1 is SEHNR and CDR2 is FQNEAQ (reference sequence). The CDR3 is CASSPPDRVNSPLHF. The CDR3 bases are TGTGCCAGCAGCCCCCCGGACAGGGTAAATTCACCCCTCCACTTT.

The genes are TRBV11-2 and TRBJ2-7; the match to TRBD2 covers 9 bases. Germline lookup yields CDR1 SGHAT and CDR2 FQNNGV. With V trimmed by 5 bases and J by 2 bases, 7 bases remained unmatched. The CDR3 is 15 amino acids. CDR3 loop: CASSGGGGAAYEQYF. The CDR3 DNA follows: TGTGCCAGCAGCGGGGGCGGGGGGGCCGCCTACGAGCAGTACTTC.

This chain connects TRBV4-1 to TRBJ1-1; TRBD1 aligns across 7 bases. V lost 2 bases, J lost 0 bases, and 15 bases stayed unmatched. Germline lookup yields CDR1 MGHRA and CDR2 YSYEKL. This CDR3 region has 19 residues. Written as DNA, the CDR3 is TGCGCCAGCAGCCAAACAACCGGGGATCCAGGGGGTCTGAACACTGAAGCTTTCTTT. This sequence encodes CASSQTTGDPGGLNTEAFF.

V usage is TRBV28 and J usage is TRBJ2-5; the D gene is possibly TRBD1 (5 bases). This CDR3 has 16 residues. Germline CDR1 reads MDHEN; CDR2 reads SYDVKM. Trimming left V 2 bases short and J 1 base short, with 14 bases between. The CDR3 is CASSLIGPQGQETQYF. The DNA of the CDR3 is TGTGCCAGCAGTTTAATAGGACCCCAGGGCCAAGAGACCCAGTACTTC.

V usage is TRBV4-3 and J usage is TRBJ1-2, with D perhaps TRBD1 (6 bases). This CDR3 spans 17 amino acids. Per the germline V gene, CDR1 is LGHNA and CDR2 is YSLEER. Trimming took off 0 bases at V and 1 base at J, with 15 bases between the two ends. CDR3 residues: CASSQDLRDTINYGYTF. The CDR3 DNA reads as TGCGCCAGCAGCCAAGATCTCCGGGACACCATTAACTATGGCTACACCTTC.

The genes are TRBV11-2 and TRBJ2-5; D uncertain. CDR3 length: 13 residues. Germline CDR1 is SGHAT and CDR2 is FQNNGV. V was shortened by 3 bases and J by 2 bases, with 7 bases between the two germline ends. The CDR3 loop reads CASSFSQQETQYF. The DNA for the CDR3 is TGTGCCAGCAGCTTCTCCCAGCAAGAGACCCAGTACTTC.

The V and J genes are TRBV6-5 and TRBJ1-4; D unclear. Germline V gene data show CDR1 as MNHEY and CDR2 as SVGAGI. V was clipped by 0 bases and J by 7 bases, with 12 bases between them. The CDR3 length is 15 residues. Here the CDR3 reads CASSYSREVVEKLFF. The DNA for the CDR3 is TGTGCCAGCAGTTACTCGAGGGAAGTAGTTGAAAAACTGTTTTTT.

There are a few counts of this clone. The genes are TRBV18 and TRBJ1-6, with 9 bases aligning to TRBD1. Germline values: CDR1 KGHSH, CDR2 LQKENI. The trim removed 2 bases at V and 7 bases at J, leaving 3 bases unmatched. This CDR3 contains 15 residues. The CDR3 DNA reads TGTGCCAGCTCACCATACGACAGGGGGAATTCACCCCTCCACTTT. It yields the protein CASSPYDRGNSPLHF.

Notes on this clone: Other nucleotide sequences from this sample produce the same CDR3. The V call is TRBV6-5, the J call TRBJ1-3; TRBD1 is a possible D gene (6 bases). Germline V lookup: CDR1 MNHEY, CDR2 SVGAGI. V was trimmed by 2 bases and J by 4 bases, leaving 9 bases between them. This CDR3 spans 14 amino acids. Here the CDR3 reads CASSYQGTGNTIYF. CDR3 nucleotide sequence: TGTGCCAGCAGTTACCAGGGGACGGGAAACACCATATATTTT.

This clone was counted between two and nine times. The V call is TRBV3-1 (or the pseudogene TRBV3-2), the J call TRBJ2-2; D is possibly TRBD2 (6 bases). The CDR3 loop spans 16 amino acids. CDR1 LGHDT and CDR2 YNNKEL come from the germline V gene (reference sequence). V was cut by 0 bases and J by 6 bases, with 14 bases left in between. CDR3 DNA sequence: TGTGCCAGCAGCCAAGAGCTCTGGCGCGGGGCCGGGGAGCTGTTTTTT. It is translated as CASSQELWRGAGELFF.

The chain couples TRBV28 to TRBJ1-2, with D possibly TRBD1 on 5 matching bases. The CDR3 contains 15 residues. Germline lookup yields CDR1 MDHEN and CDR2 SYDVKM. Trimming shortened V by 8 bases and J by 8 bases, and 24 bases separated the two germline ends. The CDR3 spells CASGVLGTATGGYTF. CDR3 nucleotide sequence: TGTGCCAGCGGCGTTCTTGGGACTGCAACAGGCGGCTACACCTTC.

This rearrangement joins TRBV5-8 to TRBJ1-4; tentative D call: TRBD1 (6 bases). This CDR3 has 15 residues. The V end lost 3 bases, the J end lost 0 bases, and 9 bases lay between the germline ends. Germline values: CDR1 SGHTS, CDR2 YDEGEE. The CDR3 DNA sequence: TGTGCCAGCAGCTCCCGACAGGCAACTAATGAAAAACTGTTTTTT. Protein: CASSSRQATNEKLFF. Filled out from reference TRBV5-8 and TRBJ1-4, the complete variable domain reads EAGVTQSPTHLIKTRGQQATLRCSPISGHTSVYWYQQALGLGLQFLLWYDEGEERNRGNFPPRFSGRQFPNYSSELNVNALELEDSALYLCASSSRQATNEKLFFGSGTQLSVL.

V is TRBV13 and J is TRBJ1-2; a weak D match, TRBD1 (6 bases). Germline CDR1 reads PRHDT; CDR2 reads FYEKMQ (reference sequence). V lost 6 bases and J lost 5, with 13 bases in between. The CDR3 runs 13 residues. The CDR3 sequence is CASSQRGGYGYTF. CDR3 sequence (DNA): TGTGCCAGCAGTCAAAGGGGGGGTTATGGCTACACCTTC.

The CDR3 bases are TGCGCCAGCAGCTTGGAAAGGCTAGCAAGCACAGATACGCAGTATTTT. This codes for CASSLERLASTDTQYF. The chain joins TRBV5-1 to TRBJ2-3, with D tentatively TRBD2 (5 bases). Germline CDR1 is SGHRS and CDR2 is YFSETQ. V lost 0 bases and J lost 0, with 11 bases in between. The CDR3 is 16 residues long.

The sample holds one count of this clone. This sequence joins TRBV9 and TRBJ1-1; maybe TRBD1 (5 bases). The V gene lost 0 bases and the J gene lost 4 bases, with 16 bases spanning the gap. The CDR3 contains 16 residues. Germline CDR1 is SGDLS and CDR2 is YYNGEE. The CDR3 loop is CASSVAPIGGSTEAFF. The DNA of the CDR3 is TGTGCCAGCAGCGTAGCGCCAATTGGGGGGAGCACTGAAGCTTTCTTT.